This note documents a single TCR beta chain sequence. Its antigen specificity is not known. Base quality data are lacking; no much larger clone is found one base away. Interpreted using the paper, the time point label stands for: about 28 days (+/-7) after the second vaccine dose. AZD1222 recipients whose second dose came at about 4 weeks and those whose second dose came at about 12 weeks were combined into one group, since spike-specific TCR depth and breadth did not differ between the two schedules. Vaccinee samples were obtained from the UK trials COV001 and COV002, which included a single-blind randomized controlled phase 2/3 trial of AZD1222 (ChAdOx1 nCoV-19) in healthy adults. Trial participant PBMC samples were collected at day 0 and day 28 after the second dose for TCRbeta chain sequencing. The data originate from a study of T cell responses to AZD1222 COVID-19 vaccine (dated by TCRdb to the early 2020s). At the level of the whole study: TCR sequencing covered over 230 trial participants: around 210 given two doses of AZD1222 and around 25 given two doses of MenACWY control vaccine. Trial participants were enrolled into age subgroups of 18-55, 56-69 and 70-plus years, which contained about 160, 30 and 59 TCR-sequenced participants, respectively.

The CDR3 regions of human TCRbeta chains were subjected to immunosequencing. The authors' analysis ran thus. TCRs in the repertoires were compared against a reference library of SARS-CoV-2-specific TCRs that had been generated with the MIRA antigen-specificity platform. Breadth was defined as the fraction of unique TCRs that were SARS-CoV-2-associated, and depth was defined as the fraction of total T cells that were SARS-CoV-2-associated. Using the MIRA data, every spike-specific TCR was mapped to the spike region that the TCR reacted to and assigned to either a CD4 or a CD8 class. Log10-transformed breadth and depth values were compared by one-way ANOVA with Sidak's multiple comparisons tests. TCRdb obtained this table from immuneACCESS and retained in-frame rearrangements with V and J assigned. These tables miss some clones; where compared with another copy, unresolved V genes account for less than half of the shortfall, and the remainder is unexplained. That table is the source of V, J and clone size, and D and trimming were worked out from the DNA. The sample has approximately 84,000 clones on record, approximately 83% of them singletons. The top ten clonotypes cover about 1.3% of the sample.

The paper as a whole reports these results and caveats: In the small 56-69-year group, the increase in depth fell short of significance, most likely because of low power. The whole spike protein was spanned by vaccine-associated CD4 TCRs, and dominant responses were seen in regions 160-218 and 743-854. Spike-specific TCR breadth and depth rose significantly after two AZD1222 doses compared with day 0 and with MenACWY recipients. Most participants were white British and females outnumbered males, and the authors suggested that clonal diversity may have been underestimated. Epitopes outside the regions mutated in the B.1.351 and B.1.1.7 variants were reportedly recognized by nearly half of the unique spike-specific TCRs. Conclusions about previously exposed vaccinees were limited because only six AZD1222 recipients were SARS-CoV-2 seropositive at baseline. Because no samples from the day 14 peak response were available, repertoires could be characterized only after the peak T cell response.

Reading from cysteine to phenylalanine, the CDR3 counts 14 amino acids. The entry retains the CDR3 DNA only, 42 bases that are in frame from base 1. The germline V gene supplies CDR1 SQVTM and CDR2 ANQGSEA. The junction shows trimming of 3 bases on V and 4 bases on J, plus 13 bases between the germline ends. The clonotype originates from an adult who received the AZD1222 COVID-19 vaccine. The sequence is built from TRBV29-1 and TRBJ2-1, with the identity of the D gene unclear. This material consisted of peripheral blood, taken 28 days after the second AZD1222 dose. The DNA is as follows: TGCAGCGTTGAGCGACAAGCGCGATACAATGAGCAGTTCTTC. This sequence encodes CSVERQARYNEQFF.